This T cell receptor (beta chain) was recorded in a study of blood T cell repertoires in COVID-19. Assay used: immunoSEQ multiplex PCR; TCRdb lists only in-frame clones, some missing. The sample records about 200,000 clones, 85% being singletons. Looked up from germline, CDR1 is LNHNV and CDR2 is YYDKDF (reference sequence). V was shortened by 1 base and J by 2 bases, with 12 bases between the two germline ends. The CDR3 spans 16 residues. Material for sequencing was PBMCs or T cells enriched from blood (not recorded which). The origin of this receptor is a middle-aged man who had recovered from COVID-19. The J gene is TRBJ1-3, the V gene TRBV15; no reliable D call. The DNA for the CDR3 is TGTGCCACCAGCAGAGCCCCCGGCGGGGCTGGAAACACCATATATTTT. Amino acids: CATSRAPGGAGNTIYF.